This T cell receptor beta chain is from a study of blood T cell repertoires in COVID-19. Overall study context: T cells, B-cell-depleted T cells, or PBMCs provided the cDNA or gDNA that served as material.

Cohort 3 recovered donors had two negative PCRs, clearance, or symptom resolution. Assay used: immunoSEQ multiplex PCR; TCRdb lists only in-frame clones, some missing. The sample carries 190,000 or so clones, approximately 84% recorded once. This TCR came from a middle-aged man who had recovered from COVID-19. The sequenced sample consisted of PBMCs or T cells enriched from blood (not recorded which).

DNA of the CDR3: TGTGCCAGCAGTGTGGGGGGAACCAGGAATCAGCCCCAGCATTTT. Amino acid sequence: CASSVGGTRNQPQHF. The chain has TRBV2 and TRBJ1-5, with a tentative D call TRBD1 (5 bases). V was clipped by 4 bases and J by 4 bases, with 14 bases between them. The germline gives CDR1 SNHLY, CDR2 FYNNEI. The CDR3 is 15 residues long.